Below, one T cell receptor beta chain is given with its context. Its antigen is undetermined. The sample is drawn from a study of T cell responses to AZD1222 COVID-19 vaccine. Looking at the study overall: Second doses were pooled across both intervals (about 4 or about 12 weeks). General study points: Dominant CD4 TCR responses targeted spike regions 160-218 and 743-854. AZD1222 recipients seropositive at baseline numbered only 5 or 6. When two AZD1222 doses had been given, Spike-specific TCR breadth and depth rose.

CDR1 is SGHAT and CDR2 is FQNNGV in the germline V gene. V dropped 5 bases and J dropped 4; count of bases not matched to a gene: 8. The CDR3 totals 15 residues. Repertoires were generated with immunoSEQ multiplex PCR, while TCRdb's copy carries only in-frame clones and drops some. The data hold about 110,000 clones, with more than 70% observed a single time. Material: peripheral blood, obtained on day 0 of AZD1222 vaccination. The source is an adult in good health. The chain carries TRBV11-2 and TRBJ1-1; 9 bases agree with TRBD1. CDR3 nucleotide sequence: TGTGCCAGCAGCCGTCGGACAGGGGCAATCACTGAAGCTTTCTTT. Translating gives CASSRRTGAITEAFF.